The 32 T cell receptor beta chains reported below all come from one sample, sequenced in a study of cytomegalovirus exposure and HLA in healthy donors. Sequenced by immunoSEQ multiplex PCR; TCRdb stores in-frame clones only, minus some. The sample carries about 110,000 clones, about 85% recorded once. Sequenced input: PBMCs. Receptors were obtained from a woman under 30 in good health and CMV-seronegative.

This clone showed up just a few times. The V call is TRBV30, the J call TRBJ2-6; no firm D call. The CDR3 contains 13 residues. Trimming took 5 bases from V and 3 from J, leaving 8 bases between them. Germline V lookup: CDR1 GTSNPN, CDR2 SVGIG (reference sequence). The CDR3: CAWVLVGANVLTF. In nucleotides, the CDR3 is TGTGCCTGGGTGCTAGTTGGGGCCAACGTCCTGACTTTC.

This chain connects TRBV6-1 to TRBJ1-6; D gene ambiguous. The germline V gene has CDR1 MNHNS and CDR2 SASEGT. The CDR3 contains 14 residues. The V and J ends lost 10 bases and 5 bases respectively, with 15 bases between them. This CDR3 is CATTPQLDNSPLHF. The CDR3 nucleotides read TGTGCCACCACCCCACAGTTAGATAATTCACCCCTCCACTTT.

The rearrangement joins TRBV9 to TRBJ1-6, with 7 bases aligning to TRBD1. The CDR3 contains 14 residues. The germline CDR1 and CDR2 sequences are SGDLS and YYNGEE. Trimming took 5 bases from V and 6 from J; bases not matched to a gene: 5. Here the CDR3 DNA reads TGTGCCAGCAGTCTGGGACAGATTAATTCACCCCTCCACTTT. Translating it yields CASSLGQINSPLHF.

The rearrangement uses TRBV9 and TRBJ1-2; D is uncertain. The CDR3 length is 16 residues. Germline values: CDR1 SGDLS, CDR2 YYNGEE. V was shortened by 0 bases and J by 1 base, with 13 bases between the two germline ends. The CDR3 sequence is CASSVGPGGGNYGYTF. In nucleotides, the CDR3 is TGTGCCAGCAGCGTAGGCCCAGGAGGAGGTAACTATGGCTACACCTTC. The variable domain in full, with the rest retrieved from reference TRBV9 and TRBJ1-2, is DSGVTQTPKHLITATGQRVTLRCSPRSGDLSVYWYQQSLDQGLQFLIQYYNGEERAKGNILERFSAQQFPDLHSELNLSSLELGDSALYFCASSVGPGGGNYGYTFGSGTRLTVV.

This sequence joins TRBV9 and TRBJ2-3, with TRBD1 identical over 7 bases. CDR1 is SGDLS, CDR2 YYNGEE, per germline. V shed 4 bases and J 4 bases; nucleotides not matched to a gene: 12. The CDR3 extends over 16 amino acids. The chain's CDR3 is CASSPHRDRVSDTQYF. The DNA for the CDR3 is TGTGCCAGCAGCCCCCATAGGGACAGAGTATCAGATACGCAGTATTTT.

The rearrangement uses TRBV11-2 and TRBJ1-2, with 8 bases identical to TRBD1. With V trimmed by 4 bases and J by 3 bases, 13 bases remained unmatched. There are 17 residues in the CDR3. The germline V gene encodes CDR1 SGHAT and CDR2 FQNNGV. CDR3 in DNA: TGTGCCAGCAGCTCAAGGAGACAGGGGCCCAACGACTATGGCTACACCTTC. It codes for CASSSRRQGPNDYGYTF.

The chain links TRBV27 to TRBJ2-7; D remains unclear. Germline V lookup: CDR1 MNHEY, CDR2 SMNVEV (reference sequence). The CDR3 covers 13 residues. Trimming shortened V by 2 bases and J by 4 bases, and 9 bases separated the two germline ends. The CDR3, as DNA: TGTGCCAGCAGTTTAGGAGACGGGTACGAGCAGTACTTC. Translated, it gives CASSLGDGYEQYF.

This clone was seen a few times. CDR3 loop: CASSRRLGGRLFF. The CDR3 nucleotides read TGTGCCAGCAGCCGGAGGTTGGGGGGTAGACTGTTTTTT. The J gene is TRBJ1-4, the V gene TRBV14; D perhaps matches TRBD1 (5 bases). CDR3 size: 13 residues. Trimming stripped 4 bases from V and 13 bases from J, with 16 bases between. Looked up from germline, CDR1 is SGHDN and CDR2 is FVKESK. Filled out from reference TRBV14 and TRBJ1-4, the complete variable domain reads EAGVTQFPSHSVIEKGQTVTLRCDPISGHDNLYWYRRVMGKEIKFLLHFVKESKQDESGMPNNRFLAERTGGTYSTLKVQPAELEDSGVYFCASSRRLGGRLFFGSGTQLSVL.

This chain joins TRBV25-1 and TRBJ2-1; possibly TRBD2 for D (6 bases). CDR1 is MGHDK, CDR2 SYGVNS, per germline. CDR3 size: 17 residues. Deletions cut 5 bases from V and 4 bases from J, with 21 bases between. CDR3 amino acids: CASSTKPTGVTYNEQFF. The CDR3 bases are TGTGCCAGCAGTACCAAACCGACGGGGGTCACTTACAATGAGCAGTTCTTC.

This chain joins TRBV4-1 and TRBJ2-1; TRBD2 agrees at 10 bases. CDR3 length: 14 amino acids. Germline V gene sequence: CDR1 MGHRA, CDR2 YSYEKL. V was clipped by 6 bases and J by 7 bases; unmatched bases: 6. The CDR3 sequence is CASRMSGGANEQFF. CDR3 nucleotides: TGCGCCAGCAGGATGAGCGGGGGGGCAAATGAGCAGTTCTTC.

The gene calls are TRBV2 and TRBJ2-7, with a tentative D call TRBD1 (6 bases). The germline CDR1 and CDR2 sequences are SNHLY and FYNNEI. This CDR3 has 15 amino acids. V lost 5 bases and J 7 bases, leaving 21 bases between the germline ends. CDR3 nucleotide sequence: TGTGCCAGCAGTCCCCTCGTCACAGGGTCGGGGGAGCAGTACTTC. This codes for CASSPLVTGSGEQYF.

This clone was picked up a small number of times. The rearrangement joins TRBV5-1 to TRBJ1-3; D is unclear. Germline V gene sequence: CDR1 SGHRS, CDR2 YFSETQ. With 3 bases removed from V and 4 bases from J, the gap between germline ends came to 8 bases. The CDR3 runs to 13 residues. The CDR3 spells CASSSGWGNTIYF. The CDR3 region has the DNA TGCGCCAGCAGCTCCGGGTGGGGAAACACCATATATTTT.

This sequence joins TRBV6-1 and TRBJ1-6; no firm D call. CDR1 and CDR2 from the germline V gene are MNHNS and SASEGT. Trimming pared 3 bases from V and 4 bases from J, leaving 10 bases between. CDR3 length: 15 residues. The CDR3 bases are TGTGCCAGCAGTGACAAGCGGATTTATAATTCACCCCTCCACTTT. Residues: CASSDKRIYNSPLHF.

CDR3 protein: CASSSPGDTTLYEQYF. In DNA, the CDR3 is TGTGCCAGCAGCTCACCAGGGGACACTACCCTCTACGAGCAGTACTTC. The rearrangement links TRBV7-8 to TRBJ2-7; D possibly corresponds to TRBD1 (6 bases). The CDR3 is 16 residues long. In germline, CDR1 is SGHVS, CDR2 FQNEAQ. V lost 4 bases and J 3 bases, leaving 19 bases between the germline ends. Drawing the rest from reference TRBV7-8 and TRBJ2-7, the complete variable domain is GAGVSQSPRYKVAKRGQDVALRCDPISGHVSLFWYQQALGQGPEFLTYFQNEAQLDKSGLPSDRFFAERPEGSVSTLKIQRTQQEDSAVYLCASSSPGDTTLYEQYFGPGTRLTVT.

The V call is TRBV4-2, the J call TRBJ1-2; possible D gene TRBD1, 5 bases. Germline values: CDR1 LGHNA, CDR2 YNFKEQ. CDR3 length: 14 amino acids. V dropped 1 base and J dropped 4 bases, with 10 bases sitting between them. CDR3 DNA: TGTGCCAGCAGCCAAGCGACAGATTTCTATGGCTACACCTTC. It encodes CASSQATDFYGYTF.

This clone was observed a handful of times. The chain uses TRBV4-2 and TRBJ2-7; 7 bases fit TRBD1. The CDR3 extends over 15 amino acids. The ends lost 4 bases at V and 3 bases at J; junction bases unmatched: 9. Germline CDR1 and CDR2: LGHNA and YNFKEQ. CDR3 coding DNA: TGTGCCAGCAGCCCGACAGGGACCCTCTACTACGAGCAGTACTTC. Amino acid sequence: CASSPTGTLYYEQYF.

The rearrangement uses TRBV27 and TRBJ2-1, with TRBD2 matching 13 bases. Losses at the gene ends were 2 bases for V and 7 bases for J; bases not matched to a gene: 14. Germline values: CDR1 MNHEY, CDR2 SMNVEV (reference sequence). The CDR3 sequence is 19 residues long. The CDR3, as DNA: TGTGCCAGCAGTTTAGAAGGACTAGCGGGGGCCCGGCCTAATAATGAGCAGTTCTTC. Amino acids: CASSLEGLAGARPNNEQFF.

The chain uses TRBV28 and TRBJ2-3; 12 positions agree with TRBD2. The junction had 8 bases not matched to a gene; V was cut back by 6 bases and J by 4 bases. Germline assignment: CDR1 MDHEN and CDR2 SYDVKM. The CDR3 spans 16 residues. CDR3 sequence reads: CASRPTSGGPADTQYF. CDR3 in DNA: TGTGCCAGCAGGCCCACTAGCGGGGGGCCTGCAGATACGCAGTATTTT.

This chain connects TRBV11-2 to TRBJ2-1; 11 bases fit TRBD1. There are 17 residues in the CDR3. The germline V gene has CDR1 SGHAT and CDR2 FQNNGV. J was trimmed by 3 bases and V by 5 bases; bases with no gene match: 9. The CDR3 spells CASSINSGTGGYNEQFF. CDR3 nucleotide sequence: TGTGCCAGCAGCATAAACTCTGGGACAGGGGGCTACAATGAGCAGTTCTTC.

The chain uses TRBV5-4 and TRBJ2-7; 8 bases match TRBD2. Germline-derived CDR1 and CDR2 are SGHNT and YYREEE (reference sequence). The CDR3 covers 17 residues. J was trimmed by 4 bases and V by 4 bases; bases with no gene match: 16. The CDR3 loop is CASSLGGTAGALYEQYF. The CDR3 region has the DNA TGTGCCAGCAGCCTTGGGGGCACAGCGGGGGCCCTATACGAGCAGTACTTC. The variable domain in full, with the rest retrieved from reference TRBV5-4 and TRBJ2-7, is ETGVTQSPTHLIKTRGQQVTLRCSSQSGHNTVSWYQQALGQGPQFIFQYYREEENGRGNFPPRFSGLQFPNYSSELNVNALELDDSALYLCASSLGGTAGALYEQYFGPGTRLTVT.

The chain couples TRBV28 to TRBJ1-2; D gene uncertain. V was trimmed by 10 bases and J by 4 bases, leaving 13 bases between them. The CDR3 loop spans 12 amino acids. CDR1 is MDHEN and CDR2 is SYDVKM in the germline V gene. CDR3 DNA sequence: TGTGCCACTGCCGACACCCCCTATGGCTACACCTTC. It specifies CATADTPYGYTF.

This clone was detected only once. This chain links TRBV5-1 with TRBJ1-1; 9 bases agree with TRBD1. CDR1 and CDR2 (germline): SGHRS, YFSETQ. J gave up 7 bases and V 4 bases, and 8 bases lay outside the gene matches. The CDR3 totals 14 residues. The DNA of the CDR3 is TGCGCCAGCAGCCCAGACAGGGGGGCTGGTGAAGCTTTCTTT. It specifies CASSPDRGAGEAFF.

The rearrangement links TRBV9 to TRBJ2-1, with 9 bases that match TRBD1. The CDR3 covers 15 residues. V shed 4 bases, J shed 5 bases, and the junction held 7 bases outside the gene matches. Germline V CDR1 and CDR2: SGDLS, YYNGEE. CDR3 DNA sequence: TGTGCCAGCAGCCCCGGGACAGGGTGGAACAATGAGCAGTTCTTC. Translation gives CASSPGTGWNNEQFF.

There are a few counts of this clone. The chain is built from TRBV25-1 and TRBJ2-7; possibly TRBD2 for D (6 bases). Per the germline V gene, CDR1 is MGHDK and CDR2 is SYGVNS. The CDR3 is 16 residues long. Deletions cut 6 bases from V and 4 bases from J, with 22 bases between. DNA of the CDR3: TGTGCCAGCAGCTCGGAGGGACGCATGGCTACTTACGAGCAGTACTTC. Translation: CASSSEGRMATYEQYF.

V and J are TRBV4-1 and TRBJ2-5; perhaps TRBD2 as D (6 bases). The V end lost 1 base, the J end lost 7 bases, and 7 bases lay between the germline ends. The length of the CDR3 is 12 residues. Germline CDR1 is MGHRA and CDR2 is YSYEKL. The CDR3 spells CASSQVGGTQYF. Written as DNA, the CDR3 is TGCGCCAGCAGCCAAGTGGGAGGGACCCAGTACTTC.

The chain links TRBV14 to TRBJ1-2, with no clear D. V gave up 1 base and J gave up 7 bases, with 10 bases separating them. CDR1 and CDR2 from the germline V gene are SGHDN and FVKESK. This CDR3 contains 13 residues. The DNA for the CDR3 is TGTGCCAGCAGCCAAGGTCCTCCCGGTGGCTACACCTTC. It specifies CASSQGPPGGYTF. The whole variable domain, remainder taken from reference TRBV14 and TRBJ1-2, is EAGVTQFPSHSVIEKGQTVTLRCDPISGHDNLYWYRRVMGKEIKFLLHFVKESKQDESGMPNNRFLAERTGGTYSTLKVQPAELEDSGVYFCASSQGPPGGYTFGSGTRLTVV.

This rearrangement joins TRBV9 to TRBJ1-1; D is ambiguous. The V gene's germline CDR1 is SGDLS and CDR2 YYNGEE. Trimming shortened V by 5 bases and J by 1 base, and 15 bases separated the two germline ends. The CDR3 is 15 amino acids. Here the CDR3 DNA reads TGTGCCAGCAGACCCTCGGTGCATTCGAACACTGAAGCTTTCTTT. Protein sequence: CASRPSVHSNTEAFF.

The chain employs TRBV9 and TRBJ2-2, with 8 bases that match TRBD2. CDR1 is SGDLS and CDR2 is YYNGEE in the germline V gene. This CDR3 has 17 residues. V lost 3 bases to trimming and J lost 5 bases; unmatched junction nucleotides: 12. CDR3 DNA: TGTGCCAGCAGCGACCCTGAAGGGACTAGGGGGACCGGGGAGCTGTTTTTT. Residues: CASSDPEGTRGTGELFF.

V is TRBV6-5 and J is TRBJ2-1; TRBD2 matches at 10 bases. CDR1 and CDR2 from the germline V gene are MNHEY and SVGAGI. The trim removed 6 bases at V and 5 bases at J, leaving 7 bases unmatched. This CDR3 comprises 15 residues. CDR3: CASSPAGLANNEQFF. The CDR3, as DNA: TGTGCCAGCAGCCCAGCGGGACTAGCGAACAATGAGCAGTTCTTC.

This clone has just one count. The chain is built from TRBV6-1 and TRBJ2-1; 11 bases fit TRBD2. This CDR3 spans 15 amino acids. The germline CDR1 and CDR2 sequences are MNHNS and SASEGT. The trim removed 0 bases at V and 6 bases at J, leaving 1 base unmatched. The CDR3 DNA is TGTGCCAGCAGTGAAGCTAGCGGGGGGGCCAATGAGCAGTTCTTC. Protein product: CASSEASGGANEQFF.

V is TRBV6-1 and J is TRBJ2-3; 8 bases line up with TRBD2. The germline CDR1 and CDR2 sequences are MNHNS and SASEGT. V lost 3 bases to trimming and J lost 2 bases; unmatched junction nucleotides: 4. CDR3 length: 15 amino acids. CDR3: CASSETAGATDTQYF. The CDR3 nucleotides read TGTGCCAGCAGTGAGACAGCGGGGGCCACAGATACGCAGTATTTT.

The chain joins TRBV27 to TRBJ2-3; D is unclear. CDR3 size: 13 residues. Germline V CDR1 and CDR2: MNHEY, SMNVEV (reference sequence). V gave up 2 bases and J gave up 5 bases, with 8 bases separating them. The CDR3 sequence: CASSLRVVDTQYF. CDR3 DNA: TGTGCCAGCAGTTTAAGAGTCGTAGATACGCAGTATTTT.